This TCR beta chain was sequenced during a study of human thymus T cells. The study's findings and limits: Related work found strong thymic repertoire overlap between unrelated individuals. V and J gene usage appeared biased in thymic and blood repertoires.

The CDR3 loop spans 13 amino acids. Germline CDR1 reads MNHEY; CDR2 reads SMNVEV (reference sequence). V lost 5 bases to trimming and J lost 5 bases; unmatched junction nucleotides: 5. Measured with immunoSEQ multiplex PCR; TCRdb has only the in-frame clones, and not every one. The data show about 78,000 clones, with approximately 96% seen just once and 0.031% held by the top ten. Thymus was obtained from resections taken during corrective heart surgery. It was healthy Finnish infants having corrective surgery for congenital heart defects who were the donors. The count of this clone is one. Its antigen is not known.

The source of this sequence is a boy under two years old with a congenital heart defect but otherwise immunologically healthy. Sequencing was performed on thymus tissue. This chain connects TRBV27 to TRBJ1-2, with 7 bases matching TRBD1. In DNA, the CDR3 is TGTGCCAGCAGTCCGGGACAGCCATATGGCTACACCTTC. Its translation is CASSPGQPYGYTF.